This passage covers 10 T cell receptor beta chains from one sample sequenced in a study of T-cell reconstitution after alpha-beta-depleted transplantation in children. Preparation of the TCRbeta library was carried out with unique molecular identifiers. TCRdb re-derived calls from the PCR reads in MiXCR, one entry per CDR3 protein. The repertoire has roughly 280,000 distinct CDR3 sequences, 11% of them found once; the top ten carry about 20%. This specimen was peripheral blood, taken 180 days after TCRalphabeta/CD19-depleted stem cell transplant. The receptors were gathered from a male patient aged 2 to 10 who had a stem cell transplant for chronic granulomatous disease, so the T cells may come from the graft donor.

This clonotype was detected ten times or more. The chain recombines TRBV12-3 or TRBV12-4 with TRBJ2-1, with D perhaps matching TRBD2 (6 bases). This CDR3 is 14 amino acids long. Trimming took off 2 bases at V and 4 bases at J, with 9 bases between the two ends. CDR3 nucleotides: TGTGCCAGCAGTTTACTCCGGGAGTACAATGAGCAGTTCTTC. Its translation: CASSLLREYNEQFF.

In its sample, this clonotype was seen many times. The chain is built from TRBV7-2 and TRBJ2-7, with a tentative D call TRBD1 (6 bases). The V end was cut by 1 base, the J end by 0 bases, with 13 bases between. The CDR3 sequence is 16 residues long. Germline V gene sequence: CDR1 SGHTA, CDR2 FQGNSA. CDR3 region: CASSLVGTKSSYEQYF. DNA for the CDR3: TGTGCCAGCAGCTTAGTAGGGACAAAGAGCTCCTACGAGCAGTACTTC.

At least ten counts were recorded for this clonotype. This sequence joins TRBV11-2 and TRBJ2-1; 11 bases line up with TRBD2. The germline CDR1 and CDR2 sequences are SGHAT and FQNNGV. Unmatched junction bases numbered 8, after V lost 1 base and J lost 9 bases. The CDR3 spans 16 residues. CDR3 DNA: TGTGCCAGCAGCTTAGGCCTAGCGGGAGGTATTGGTGAGCAGTTCTTC. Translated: CASSLGLAGGIGEQFF.

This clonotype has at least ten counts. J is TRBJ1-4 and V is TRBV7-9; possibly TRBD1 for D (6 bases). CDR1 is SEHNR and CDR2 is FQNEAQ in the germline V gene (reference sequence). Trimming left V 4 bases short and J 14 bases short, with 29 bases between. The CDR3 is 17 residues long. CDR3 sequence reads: CASSSPKIGRGALSLFF. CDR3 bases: TGTGCCAGCAGCTCACCGAAGATAGGACGGGGGGCTCTAAGTCTGTTTTTT.

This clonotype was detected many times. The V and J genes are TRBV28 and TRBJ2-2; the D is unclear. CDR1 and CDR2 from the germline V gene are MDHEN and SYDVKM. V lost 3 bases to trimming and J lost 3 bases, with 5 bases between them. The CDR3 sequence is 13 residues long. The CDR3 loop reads CASSFLDTGELFF. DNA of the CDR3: TGTGCCAGCAGTTTCTTGGACACCGGGGAGCTGTTTTTT.

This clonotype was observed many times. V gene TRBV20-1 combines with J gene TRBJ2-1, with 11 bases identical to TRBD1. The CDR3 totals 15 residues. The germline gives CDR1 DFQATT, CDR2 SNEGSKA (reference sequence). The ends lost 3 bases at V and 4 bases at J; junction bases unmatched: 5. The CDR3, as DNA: TGCAGTGCTAGGTCCCGGGACAGGGGGTACAATGAGCAGTTCTTC. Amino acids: CSARSRDRGYNEQFF.

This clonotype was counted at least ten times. The CDR3 spells CASSLGPGGRNEQFF. CDR3 in DNA: TGCGCCAGCAGCTTGGGTCCAGGTGGGAGAAATGAGCAGTTCTTC. The chain links TRBV5-1 to TRBJ2-1; D might be TRBD2 (5 bases). The V gene's germline CDR1 is SGHRS and CDR2 YFSETQ. Trimming shortened V by 0 bases and J by 7 bases, and 14 bases separated the two germline ends. The CDR3 loop spans 15 amino acids.

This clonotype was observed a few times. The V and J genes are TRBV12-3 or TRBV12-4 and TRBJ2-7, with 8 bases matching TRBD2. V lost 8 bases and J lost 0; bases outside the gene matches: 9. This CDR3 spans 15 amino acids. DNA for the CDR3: TGTGCCAGCCTCCACAGCGGGACTAGCTCCTACGAGCAGTACTTC. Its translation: CASLHSGTSSYEQYF.

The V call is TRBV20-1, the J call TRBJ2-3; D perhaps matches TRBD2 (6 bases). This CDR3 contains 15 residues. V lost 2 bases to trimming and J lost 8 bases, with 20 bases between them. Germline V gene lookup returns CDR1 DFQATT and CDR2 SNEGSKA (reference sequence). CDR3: CSARPPLGLSGTQYF. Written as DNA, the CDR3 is TGCAGTGCTAGACCCCCCTTGGGACTTTCGGGTACGCAGTATTTT.

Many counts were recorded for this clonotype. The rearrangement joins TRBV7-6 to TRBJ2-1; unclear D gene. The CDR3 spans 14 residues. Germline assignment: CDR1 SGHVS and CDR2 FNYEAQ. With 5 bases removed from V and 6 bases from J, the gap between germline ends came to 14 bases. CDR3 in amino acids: CASSAISPGNEQFF. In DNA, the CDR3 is TGTGCCAGCAGCGCCATTTCCCCCGGCAATGAGCAGTTCTTC.